The subject of this entry is one T cell receptor beta chain. The time point here: baseline pretreatment blood. Described treatment: 15 Gy SBRT to primary tumor, nephrectomy 4 weeks later. The patient's renal cell carcinoma had clear cell pathology. The CDR3 sequence is 19 residues long. Trimming took off 1 base at V and 4 bases at J, with 23 bases between the two ends. These data originate in a study of radiation and T cells in renal cell carcinoma. Using immunoSEQ multiplex PCR, the repertoire was profiled, and TCRdb retains in-frame clones only, with some absent. The table has 130,000 to 150,000 clones, 70% to 90% seen once; the top ten hold around 12%.

Sample: blood, taken from a patient whose treatment included radiotherapy and nephrectomy. This sequence was found in a woman aged 50 to 65 with renal cell carcinoma. J is TRBJ1-5 and V is TRBV23-1, with D tentatively TRBD1 (6 bases). TRBV23-1 is recorded as an ORF, its role being uncertain. This CDR3 is CASSQYGLGGGMGNQPQHF. DNA for the CDR3: TGCGCCAGCAGTCAATATGGGTTGGGAGGGGGTATGGGAAATCAGCCCCAGCATTTT.